The next 17 T cell receptor beta chains were all read from a single sample in a study of metastatic and nonmetastatic thyroid tumors. From the PCR reads, TCRdb re-called clones with MiXCR. Of 35,000 to 55,000 clones listed, 3% to 3.5% are singletons. The entire patient cohort was treatment-naive prior to thyroid surgery. Sequencing was carried out using blood. The source is a female donor with papillary thyroid cancer or a benign thyroid nodule (not recorded which). Some clones in this sample may be carry-over from other donors' samples.

The sample holds a few counts of this clone. The V call is TRBV6-1, the J call TRBJ2-1, with 7 bases matching TRBD1. The V gene's germline CDR1 is MNHNS and CDR2 SASEGT. The CDR3 extends over 14 amino acids. V lost 7 bases, J lost 6 bases, and 9 bases stayed unmatched. CDR3 protein: CASTRDSIPNEQFF. The CDR3 bases are TGTGCCAGCACGAGGGACAGCATACCCAATGAGCAGTTCTTC.

In the case of this clone: The sample has other DNA sequences that encode this CDR3 too. The chain has TRBV27 and TRBJ2-3; 7 positions match TRBD2. The CDR3 covers 17 residues. V trimming: 6 bases; J trimming: 2 bases; junction bases outside the gene matches: 14. CDR1 is MNHEY and CDR2 is SMNVEV in the germline V gene (reference sequence). The CDR3 DNA sequence: TGTGCCAGCAGCTTACGCCCGGGAGGACTTTTCACAGATACGCAGTATTTT. Translating gives CASSLRPGGLFTDTQYF.

There are many counts of this clone. The chain recombines TRBV15 with TRBJ2-3; 10 nucleotides align to TRBD2. This CDR3 has 18 amino acids. CDR1 is LNHNV and CDR2 is YYDKDF in the germline V gene (reference sequence). J lost 2 bases, V lost 3 bases, and 11 bases had no gene match. The CDR3 sequence is CATSRGVSAGGITDTQYF. In DNA form, the CDR3 reads TGTGCCACCAGCAGGGGGGTATCAGCGGGAGGGATCACAGATACGCAGTATTTT.

This clone has ten or more counts. The chain combines TRBV28 with TRBJ2-1; 7 positions agree with TRBD1. CDR1 is MDHEN, CDR2 SYDVKM, per germline. V dropped 5 bases and J dropped 2; count of bases not matched to a gene: 6. The CDR3 extends over 15 amino acids. The CDR3 nucleotides are TGTGCCAGCAGTCCTCGACAGGGAACCTACAATGAGCAGTTCTTC. Its protein is CASSPRQGTYNEQFF.

Ten or more counts support this clone. The gene calls are TRBV14 and TRBJ2-1, with 14 positions matching TRBD2. This CDR3 is 16 amino acids long. V trimming: 4 bases; J trimming: 10 bases; junction bases outside the gene matches: 9. CDR1 is SGHDN and CDR2 is FVKESK in the germline V gene. CDR3 protein: CASSRRLAGGTEEQFF. CDR3 nucleotide sequence: TGTGCCAGCAGCCGGCGACTAGCGGGAGGGACCGAGGAGCAGTTCTTC.

This chain links TRBV6-1 with TRBJ1-4, with D unclear. Looked up from germline, CDR1 is MNHNS and CDR2 is SASEGT. CDR3 size: 13 residues. Between the trimmed V and J ends, which lost 2 bases and 8 bases, there was a span of 9 bases. The chain's CDR3 is CASSEPGPEKLFF. Here the CDR3 DNA reads TGTGCCAGCAGTGAACCGGGCCCAGAAAAACTGTTTTTT.

This clone came up many times. The genes are TRBV3-1 and TRBJ2-5; tentative D call: TRBD2 (5 bases). Germline V CDR1 and CDR2: LGHDT, YNNKEL (reference sequence). This CDR3 region has 15 residues. The V gene lost 1 base and the J gene lost 4 bases, with 13 bases spanning the gap. Here the CDR3 DNA reads TGTGCCAGCAGCCAAGGCGGTGGGAGATCAGAGACCCAGTACTTC. It translates to CASSQGGGRSETQYF.

This clone was seen ten or more times. This rearrangement joins TRBV25-1 to TRBJ2-5; D might be TRBD2 (6 bases). Germline CDR1 and CDR2: MGHDK and SYGVNS. V lost 1 base and J 0 bases, leaving 12 bases between the germline ends. The CDR3 covers 16 residues. CDR3 loop: CASSEFGGRDQETQYF. In DNA, the CDR3 is TGTGCCAGCAGTGAATTCGGGGGAAGGGACCAAGAGACCCAGTACTTC.

The chain is built from TRBV5-1 and TRBJ2-1; 10 bases are a match to TRBD2. V gave up 2 bases and J gave up 6 bases; unmatched junction bases: 8. Germline V gene data show CDR1 as SGHRS and CDR2 as YFSETQ. The CDR3 runs to 16 residues. CDR3 protein: CASSFERGGGVNEQFF. CDR3 coding DNA: TGCGCCAGCAGCTTCGAGCGGGGGGGAGGGGTCAATGAGCAGTTCTTC.

The sample holds many counts of this clone. This chain uses TRBV6-1 with TRBJ2-6; 10 bases fit TRBD1. V lost 6 bases to trimming and J lost 4 bases; unmatched junction nucleotides: 9. The CDR3 spans 17 residues. CDR1 and CDR2 (germline): MNHNS, SASEGT. This chain's CDR3 is CASRGGTGAPGANVLTF. In DNA, the CDR3 is TGTGCCAGCAGGGGGGGGACAGGGGCTCCAGGGGCCAACGTCCTGACTTTC.

The genes are TRBV11-3 and TRBJ1-6; 10 bases map to TRBD1. The CDR3 extends over 16 amino acids. With V trimmed by 2 bases and J by 8 bases, 6 bases remained unmatched. Germline loops: CDR1 SGHNT, CDR2 YENEEA. CDR3: CASSLFRGQGYSPLHF. The CDR3 DNA follows: TGTGCCAGCAGCTTATTTAGGGGACAGGGGTATTCACCCCTCCACTTT.

This clone has a count of ten or more. This chain uses TRBV11-2 with TRBJ2-7; D not certain. CDR3 length: 13 residues. CDR1 is SGHAT and CDR2 is FQNNGV in the germline V gene. V lost 2 bases and J 5 bases, leaving 10 bases between the germline ends. As DNA, the CDR3 is TGTGCCAGCAGCTTATCCAGCGTCCACGAGCAGTACTTC. It translates to CASSLSSVHEQYF.

This clone was observed many times. The CDR3 reads CASSPREGADTQYF. As DNA, the CDR3 is TGTGCCAGCAGTCCGCGGGAGGGCGCAGATACGCAGTATTTT. This rearrangement joins TRBV12-3 or TRBV12-4 to TRBJ2-3; 9 nucleotides line up with TRBD2. CDR3 length equals 14 residues. Germline trimming cut 5 bases from V and 4 bases from J; bases unmatched to any gene: 4.

This clone was counted only a few times. Other DNA sequences within the sample encode an identical CDR3. The chain carries TRBV28 and TRBJ2-7; D ambiguous. From germline, CDR1 is MDHEN and CDR2 SYDVKM. The CDR3 sequence is 16 residues long. V gave up 6 bases and J gave up 3 bases, with 21 bases separating them. CDR3 sequence (DNA): TGTGCCAGCAGCCGGGCGGAGCTAGGGCCACTCTACGAGCAGTACTTC. Encoded protein: CASSRAELGPLYEQYF.

This clone was detected a few times. J is TRBJ2-3 and V is TRBV15; no clear D. Germline V lookup: CDR1 LNHNV, CDR2 YYDKDF (reference sequence). Trimming removed 1 base from V and 3 bases from J, with 8 bases in between. The CDR3 sequence is 14 residues long. CDR3 sequence reads: CATSRGVSTDTQYF. The CDR3 DNA reads as TGTGCCACCAGCAGAGGGGTTAGTACAGATACGCAGTATTTT.

This clone was picked up many times. The chain has TRBV9 and TRBJ2-1; D is unresolved. CDR1 and CDR2 (germline): SGDLS, YYNGEE. Trimming stripped 4 bases from V and 4 bases from J, with 12 bases between. This CDR3 has 14 amino acids. The CDR3 DNA sequence: TGTGCCAGCAGCCCTATGACAAATTACAATGAGCAGTTCTTC. Its translation: CASSPMTNYNEQFF.

The chain links TRBV28 to TRBJ2-7; D is ambiguous. The CDR3 extends over 13 amino acids. Germline V gene data show CDR1 as MDHEN and CDR2 as SYDVKM. V was clipped by 0 bases and J by 9 bases, with 12 bases between them. CDR3 amino acids: CASSLWSIKVQYF. In DNA form, the CDR3 reads TGTGCCAGCAGTTTATGGTCTATAAAAGTGCAGTACTTC.